Below are 6 T cell receptor beta chains sequenced from a single sample in a study of T-cell reconstitution after alpha-beta-depleted transplantation in children. TCRbeta library preparation incorporated unique molecular identifiers. TCRdb processed the PCR reads anew with MiXCR; each CDR3 protein has one entry. The profile shows just under 550,000 distinct CDR3 sequences, 18% of them singletons. The source was PBMCs from the stem cell graft donor, collected from the stem cell graft. Receptors were obtained from a human donor who donated a stem cell graft to a child with acute lymphoblastic leukemia.

This clonotype was seen more than once but under ten times. The chain uses TRBV5-1 and TRBJ2-5; D is unresolved. V lost 1 base to trimming and J lost 2 bases, with 6 bases between them. The CDR3 has 13 amino acids. Germline loops: CDR1 SGHRS, CDR2 YFSETQ. CDR3 sequence (DNA): TGCGCCAGCAGCTTGCGACGGCAAGAGACCCAGTACTTC. It specifies CASSLRRQETQYF. Full variable domain (outside the CDR3, taken from reference TRBV5-1 and TRBJ2-5): KAGVTQTPRYLIKTRGQQVTLSCSPISGHRSVSWYQQTPGQGLQFLFEYFSETQRNKGNFPGRFSGRQFSNSRSEMNVSTLELGDSALYLCASSLRRQETQYFGPGTRLLVL.

This clonotype turned up a few times. V and J are TRBV11-2 and TRBJ1-4, with D possibly being TRBD1 (6 bases). V lost 4 bases to trimming and J lost 7 bases, with 13 bases between them. Germline lookup yields CDR1 SGHAT and CDR2 FQNNGV. This CDR3 is 14 amino acids long. CDR3 in DNA: TGTGCCAGCAGCTCCTGGGACATCGGTGAAAAACTGTTTTTT. Translation: CASSSWDIGEKLFF.

V gene TRBV12-3 or TRBV12-4 combines with J gene TRBJ2-4; TRBD2 agrees at 7 bases. This CDR3 is 16 amino acids long. V lost 6 bases to trimming and J lost 3 bases; unmatched junction nucleotides: 11. As DNA, the CDR3 is TGTGCCAGCAGACTGCTAGCGGCTCATGGCAAAAACATTCAGTACTTC. This sequence encodes CASRLLAAHGKNIQYF.

The chain employs TRBV7-3 and TRBJ2-3; 8 bases match TRBD1. The J segment lost 11 bases and the V segment lost 4 bases, leaving 5 bases of the junction unmatched. Germline CDR1 and CDR2: SGHTA and FQGTGA. CDR3 size: 12 residues. The CDR3 here is CASSSGQGRQYF. In DNA form, the CDR3 reads TGTGCCAGCAGCTCTGGACAGGGAAGGCAGTATTTT.

A few counts support this clonotype. The chain combines TRBV4-1 with TRBJ2-1; D unclear. V dropped 4 bases and J dropped 0 bases, with 10 bases sitting between them. Germline CDR1 reads MGHRA; CDR2 reads YSYEKL. The length of the CDR3 is 15 residues. DNA for the CDR3: TGCGCCAGCAGCCCCGGACCAAGCTCCTACAATGAGCAGTTCTTC. Protein sequence: CASSPGPSSYNEQFF.

The CDR3 DNA reads TGCGCCAGCAGCTTGAAGAGACAGGGCAAAGATACGCAGTATTTT. Amino acid sequence: CASSLKRQGKDTQYF. The rearrangement uses TRBV5-1 and TRBJ2-3; 7 bases line up with TRBD1. V trimming: 1 base; J trimming: 5 bases; junction bases outside the gene matches: 7. This CDR3 comprises 15 residues. Germline V gives CDR1 SGHRS, CDR2 YFSETQ.